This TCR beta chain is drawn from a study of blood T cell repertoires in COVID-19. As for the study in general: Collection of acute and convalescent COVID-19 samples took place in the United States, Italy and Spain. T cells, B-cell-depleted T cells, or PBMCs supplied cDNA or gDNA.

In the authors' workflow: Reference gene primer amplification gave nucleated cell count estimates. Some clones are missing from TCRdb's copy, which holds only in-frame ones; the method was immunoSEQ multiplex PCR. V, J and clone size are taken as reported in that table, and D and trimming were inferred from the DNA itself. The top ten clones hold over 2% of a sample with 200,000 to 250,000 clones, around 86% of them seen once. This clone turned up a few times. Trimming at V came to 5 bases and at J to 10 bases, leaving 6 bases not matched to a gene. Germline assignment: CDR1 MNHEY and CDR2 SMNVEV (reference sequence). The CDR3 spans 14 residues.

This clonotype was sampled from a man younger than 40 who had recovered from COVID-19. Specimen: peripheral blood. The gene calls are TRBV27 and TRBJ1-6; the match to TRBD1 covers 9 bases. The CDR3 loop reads CASSQTGQGSPLHF. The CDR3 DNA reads TGTGCCAGCAGTCAAACAGGACAGGGGTCACCCCTCCACTTT.